The 24 T cell receptor beta chains presented below share a single source sample, sequenced in a study of blood T cell repertoires in COVID-19. Produced via immunoSEQ multiplex PCR; TCRdb's table is partial and in-frame only. Altogether a few hundred thousand clones are present, roughly 84% being singletons, with the ten largest covering about 0.9%. Sequenced material: peripheral blood. The receptors derive from a human donor with COVID-19, enrolled during active disease. The donor label of this sample is uncertain.

This chain links TRBV5-1 with TRBJ2-1; 7 nucleotides line up with TRBD2. Germline V gene data show CDR1 as SGHRS and CDR2 as YFSETQ. The CDR3 contains 16 residues. J lost 3 bases, V lost 3 bases, and 9 bases had no gene match. The CDR3 region has the DNA TGCGCCAGCAGCTATACTACCGGGACTAACTACAATGAGCAGTTCTTC. Amino acid sequence: CASSYTTGTNYNEQFF.

This clone has just one count. The rearrangement uses TRBV4-1 and TRBJ1-6, with D perhaps matching TRBD1 (5 bases). Trimming cost V 1 base and J 9 bases, with 13 bases left between them. Germline V CDR1 and CDR2: MGHRA, YSYEKL. The length of the CDR3 is 15 residues. CDR3 coding DNA: TGCGCCAGCAGCCAAGGGGGACTTGGGGGTTCACCCCTCCACTTT. Translation gives CASSQGGLGGSPLHF.

The chain is built from TRBV28 and TRBJ1-2; D is uncertain. This CDR3 spans 13 amino acids. The germline gives CDR1 MDHEN, CDR2 SYDVKM. Trimming removed 8 bases at V and 6 bases at J, with 16 bases between. The CDR3 region is CASDNPLGDGYTF. DNA for the CDR3: TGTGCCAGCGATAACCCACTCGGAGATGGCTACACCTTC.

This sequence joins TRBV6-6 and TRBJ2-2; 8 bases map to TRBD1. CDR1 and CDR2 from the germline V gene are MNHNY and SVGAGI (reference sequence). V was clipped by 6 bases and J by 4 bases; unmatched bases: 7. CDR3 length equals 15 residues. Here the CDR3 reads CASSSQGASTGELFF. The CDR3 DNA is TGTGCCAGCAGCTCCCAGGGGGCCAGCACCGGGGAGCTGTTTTTT.

The genes are TRBV11-3 and TRBJ2-7, with TRBD1 as a possible D gene (6 bases). CDR3 size: 13 residues. The V gene lost 5 bases and the J gene lost 3 bases, with 11 bases spanning the gap. The V gene's germline CDR1 is SGHNT and CDR2 YENEEA. CDR3 protein: CASSPDSHYEQYF. CDR3 bases: TGTGCCAGCAGCCCGGACAGCCACTACGAGCAGTACTTC.

The sample holds one count of this clone. CDR3 in DNA: TGCGCCAGCAGCTTGAAGATACGGGGCCAAGAGACCCAGTACTTC. Translation gives CASSLKIRGQETQYF. The V call is TRBV5-1, the J call TRBJ2-5; D possibly corresponds to TRBD2 (5 bases). Germline CDR1 SGHRS, CDR2 YFSETQ. V dropped 1 base and J dropped 1 base, with 11 bases sitting between them. The CDR3 has 15 amino acids.

The V and J genes are TRBV5-1 and TRBJ2-7; D is unclear. V was pared by 0 bases and J by 2 bases, with 9 bases between. Germline loops: CDR1 SGHRS, CDR2 YFSETQ. The CDR3 is made up of 14 amino acids. CDR3 nucleotides: TGCGCCAGCAGCTTGGCTCGCAGTCCCTACGAGCAGTACTTC. Protein: CASSLARSPYEQYF. The full variable domain, in which reference TRBV5-1 and TRBJ2-7 provide the parts outside the CDR3, is KAGVTQTPRYLIKTRGQQVTLSCSPISGHRSVSWYQQTPGQGLQFLFEYFSETQRNKGNFPGRFSGRQFSNSRSEMNVSTLELGDSALYLCASSLARSPYEQYFGPGTRLTVT.

The sample holds one count of this clone. This may be a read error, as it is one base from a much larger clone. The V call is TRBV19, the J call TRBJ1-1, with a weak D call TRBD1 (6 bases). Germline CDR1 reads LNHDA; CDR2 reads SQIVND (reference sequence). V was trimmed by 1 base and J by 1 base, leaving 7 bases between them. This CDR3 has 14 residues. The CDR3 sequence: CASSIGTANTEAFF. CDR3 sequence (DNA): TGTGCCAGTAGTATAGGGACAGCGAACACTGAAGCTTTCTTT.

This clone was counted once. This chain links TRBV6-5 with TRBJ1-1; D is ambiguous. CDR3 length equals 14 residues. The V end lost 7 bases, the J end lost 1 base, and 13 bases lay between the germline ends. Germline V gene sequence: CDR1 MNHEY, CDR2 SVGAGI. Here the CDR3 reads CASTQGGWNTEAFF. The CDR3 coding sequence is TGTGCCAGCACCCAAGGAGGGTGGAACACTGAAGCTTTCTTT.

This clone was counted between two and nine times. The rearrangement joins TRBV9 to TRBJ2-2, with 9 bases lining up with TRBD1. CDR3 size: 17 residues. The germline CDR1 and CDR2 sequences are SGDLS and YYNGEE. V shed 0 bases and J 4 bases; nucleotides not matched to a gene: 7. CDR3 residues: CASSVGGQGGFTGELFF. CDR3 nucleotides: TGTGCCAGCAGCGTAGGGGGACAGGGAGGATTCACCGGGGAGCTGTTTTTT.

The CDR3 spells CASRAGGGYNGELFF. CDR3 DNA: TGCGCCAGCAGAGCGGGAGGGGGGTATAACGGGGAGCTGTTTTTT. The chain employs TRBV10-2 and TRBJ2-2; 10 positions agree with TRBD2. Germline V lookup: CDR1 WSHSY, CDR2 SAAADI. The CDR3 is 15 amino acids. Trimming removed 6 bases from V and 7 bases from J; junction bases left unmatched: 8.

The J gene is TRBJ2-5, the V gene TRBV5-1; D is possibly TRBD2 (5 bases). The CDR3 covers 15 residues. The V gene's germline CDR1 is SGHRS and CDR2 YFSETQ. Trimming took off 2 bases at V and 2 bases at J, with 13 bases between the two ends. The CDR3, as DNA: TGCGCCAGCAGCTTCTTCCCGGGAAAACAAGAGACCCAGTACTTC. Residues: CASSFFPGKQETQYF.

The genes are TRBV27 and TRBJ1-4, with TRBD1 matching 7 bases. The V segment lost 3 bases and the J segment 4 bases; nucleotides outside the gene matches: 2. The CDR3 loop spans 14 amino acids. Looked up from germline, CDR1 is MNHEY and CDR2 is SMNVEV (reference sequence). In DNA form, the CDR3 reads TGTGCCAGCAGTTTCCACAGGGGTAATGAAAAACTGTTTTTT. It codes for CASSFHRGNEKLFF.

The V and J genes are TRBV27 and TRBJ2-5; TRBD2 aligns across 8 bases. The CDR3 loop spans 17 amino acids. CDR1 and CDR2 (germline): MNHEY, SMNVEV (reference sequence). V lost 2 bases, J lost 5 bases, and 13 bases stayed unmatched. The CDR3 coding sequence is TGTGCCAGCAGTTTAAGAGGCGGGGGGCTTACGGGGGAGACCCAGTACTTC. Its translation is CASSLRGGGLTGETQYF.

This clone was recorded once. V and J are TRBV9 and TRBJ2-7; possibly TRBD2 for D (5 bases). CDR1 and CDR2 from the germline V gene are SGDLS and YYNGEE. Trimming took 2 bases from V and 2 from J, leaving 17 bases between them. CDR3 size: 16 residues. Here the CDR3 DNA reads TGTGCCAGCAGCGTGGACTTAGGGCCCCCGACCTACGAGCAGTACTTC. Translation gives CASSVDLGPPTYEQYF. The full variable domain, in which reference TRBV9 and TRBJ2-7 provide the parts outside the CDR3, is DSGVTQTPKHLITATGQRVTLRCSPRSGDLSVYWYQQSLDQGLQFLIQYYNGEERAKGNILERFSAQQFPDLHSELNLSSLELGDSALYFCASSVDLGPPTYEQYFGPGTRLTVT.

This clone was observed a few times. This chain connects TRBV4-2 to TRBJ2-2; D unclear. This CDR3 has 14 residues. V gave up 0 bases and J gave up 1 base, with 3 bases separating them. Germline V lookup: CDR1 LGHNA, CDR2 YNFKEQ. The CDR3 nucleotides are TGTGCCAGCAGCCAAGACTTGAACACCGGGGAGCTGTTTTTT. The encoded protein is CASSQDLNTGELFF.

In the case of this clone: The sample contains more than one DNA sequence encoding this CDR3. The chain recombines TRBV18 with TRBJ1-2; D is unclear. Germline CDR1 reads KGHSH; CDR2 reads LQKENI. CDR3 length equals 12 residues. V lost 6 bases and J 6 bases, leaving 11 bases between the germline ends. CDR3 coding DNA: TGTGCCAGCTCCCCTCGACGGGATGGCTACACCTTC. Protein: CASSPRRDGYTF.

This rearrangement joins TRBV11-2 to TRBJ2-3; D possibly corresponds to TRBD2 (6 bases). The V gene's germline CDR1 is SGHAT and CDR2 FQNNGV. V was pared by 1 base and J by 0 bases, with 8 bases between. The CDR3 consists of 15 residues. CDR3 loop: CASSLVSGSTDTQYF. The DNA for the CDR3 is TGTGCCAGCAGCTTAGTCAGCGGGAGCACAGATACGCAGTATTTT.

The J gene is TRBJ2-3, the V gene TRBV5-4; no clear D. Germline V gene data show CDR1 as SGHNT and CDR2 as YYREEE (reference sequence). Trimming pared 1 base from V and 1 base from J, leaving 7 bases between. This CDR3 comprises 14 residues. CDR3 protein: CASSLWSGTDTQYF. CDR3 coding DNA: TGTGCCAGCAGCTTGTGGAGCGGCACAGATACGCAGTATTTT.

About this clone itself: Other DNA sequences in the same sample also yield this CDR3. This sequence joins TRBV7-9 and TRBJ2-5; possibly TRBD2 for D (7 bases). Germline CDR1 and CDR2: SEHNR and FQNEAQ (reference sequence). The CDR3 extends over 16 amino acids. Trimming left V 5 bases short and J 0 bases short, with 16 bases between. The CDR3 bases are TGTGCCAGCAGCCCGGGGGCTAGCGGCAACCAAGAGACCCAGTACTTC. The encoded protein is CASSPGASGNQETQYF.

This chain's CDR3 is CASSIAGLSGELFF. For the CDR3, the DNA is TGCGCCAGCAGCATAGCGGGACTCTCCGGGGAGCTGTTTTTT. This chain uses TRBV5-1 with TRBJ2-2; 8 bases map to TRBD2. Unmatched junction bases numbered 5, after V lost 4 bases and J lost 6 bases. The CDR3 is 14 residues long. The germline gives CDR1 SGHRS, CDR2 YFSETQ.

The J gene is TRBJ2-7, the V gene TRBV7-2, with D unclear. Per germline, CDR1 SGHTA and CDR2 FQGNSA. The V gene lost 5 bases and the J gene lost 5 bases, with 16 bases spanning the gap. The CDR3 extends over 14 amino acids. The CDR3 nucleotides are TGTGCCAGCAGCCCCGACTGGCTATCCCACGAGCAGTACTTC. The encoded protein is CASSPDWLSHEQYF.

The chain couples TRBV28 to TRBJ1-1; TRBD1 aligns across 8 bases. Germline V gene lookup returns CDR1 MDHEN and CDR2 SYDVKM. The CDR3 loop spans 14 amino acids. V trimming: 0 bases; J trimming: 6 bases; junction bases outside the gene matches: 3. In DNA form, the CDR3 reads TGTGCCAGCAGTTTATGGATGGGACAGGCTGAAGCTTTCTTT. Protein: CASSLWMGQAEAFF.

DNA of the CDR3: TGTGCCAGCAGTGAGAGGCCGGGGAATGAAAAACTGTTTTTT. Amino acids: CASSERPGNEKLFF. The rearrangement links TRBV6-4 to TRBJ1-4; D unclear. This CDR3 is built from 14 residues. V lost 3 bases, J lost 5 bases, and 10 bases lay in between. Germline CDR1 MRHNA, CDR2 SNTAGT.